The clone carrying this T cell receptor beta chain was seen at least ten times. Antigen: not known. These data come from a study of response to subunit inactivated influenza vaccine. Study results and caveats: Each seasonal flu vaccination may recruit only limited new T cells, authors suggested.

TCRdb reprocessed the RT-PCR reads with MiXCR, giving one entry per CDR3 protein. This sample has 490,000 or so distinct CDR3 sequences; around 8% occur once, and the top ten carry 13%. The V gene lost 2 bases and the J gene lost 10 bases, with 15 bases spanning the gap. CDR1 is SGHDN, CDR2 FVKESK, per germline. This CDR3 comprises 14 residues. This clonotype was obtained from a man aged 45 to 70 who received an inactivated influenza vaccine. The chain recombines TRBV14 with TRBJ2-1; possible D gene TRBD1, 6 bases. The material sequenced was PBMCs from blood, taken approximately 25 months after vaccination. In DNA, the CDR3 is TGTGCCAGCAGCCAACATAGGGGGTCGGGCGAGCAGTTCTTC. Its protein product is CASSQHRGSGEQFF.